One and the same sample provided the 25 T cell receptor beta chains below, sequenced in a study of vaccination and CD4 T cells after COVID-19. No antigens are known for them. As to treatment: roughly ten-day PBMC culture with coronavirus spike peptide pools or control peptides (ViraFEST assay). The Oncomine TCR Beta short-read assay generated sequence data from the DNA of cultured CD4+ T cells. TCRdb analysed the PCR reads with MiXCR anew, one entry per CDR3 protein. Of 13,000 to 15,000 distinct CDR3 sequences listed, approximately 35% were seen once; the top ten hold roughly a third. Sequencing was carried out using cultured CD4+ T cells from blood. The receptors derive from a human donor with COVID-19.

This sequence joins TRBV6-1 and TRBJ1-2, with a weak D call TRBD1 (5 bases). This CDR3 contains 12 residues. Germline values: CDR1 MNHNS, CDR2 SASEGT. V lost 8 bases and J 6 bases, leaving 13 bases between the germline ends. The CDR3 protein is CASGGPVHGYTF. In DNA, the CDR3 is TGTGCCAGCGGGGGACCAGTCCATGGCTACACCTTC.

V and J are TRBV30 and TRBJ1-2, with 12 bases aligning to TRBD1. Germline trimming cut 2 bases from V and 14 bases from J; bases unmatched to any gene: 9. The V gene's germline CDR1 is GTSNPN and CDR2 SVGIG (reference sequence). This CDR3 comprises 13 residues. For the CDR3, the DNA is TGTGCCTGGAGTAGGGACAGGGGGCGCTGGCAGACCTTC. It is translated as CAWSRDRGRWQTF.

The chain is built from TRBV7-9 and TRBJ2-5, with TRBD2 matching 8 bases. Germline CDR1 and CDR2: SEHNR and FQNEAQ (reference sequence). This CDR3 comprises 17 residues. V was clipped by 3 bases and J by 2 bases; unmatched bases: 11. The CDR3 reads CASSFTGLAGGQETQYF. In DNA, the CDR3 is TGTGCCAGCAGCTTCACCGGACTGGCGGGGGGACAAGAGACCCAGTACTTC.

This chain links TRBV12-3 or TRBV12-4 with TRBJ2-2; D is perhaps TRBD1 (6 bases). The CDR3 runs 14 residues. Trimming cost V 6 bases and J 2 bases, with 10 bases left between them. For the CDR3, the DNA is TGTGCCAGCAGGTCCGGGACAAACACCGGGGAGCTGTTTTTT. Its translation: CASRSGTNTGELFF.

The chain combines TRBV30 with TRBJ2-1; D is unclear. V was trimmed by 8 bases and J by 14 bases, leaving 25 bases between them. The CDR3 has 13 residues. Germline V gives CDR1 GTSNPN, CDR2 SVGIG (reference sequence). DNA of the CDR3: TGTGCCGGGCAATACTTCCGATCTGGTGGCGAGTTCTTC. Protein product: CAGQYFRSGGEFF.

This clonotype was seen a handful of times. V is TRBV20-1 and J is TRBJ2-1; 9 positions match TRBD2. V lost 3 bases and J lost 3; bases outside the gene matches: 6. This CDR3 is built from 15 residues. Germline-derived CDR1 and CDR2 are DFQATT and SNEGSKA (reference sequence). CDR3 DNA sequence: TGCAGTGCTAGCGCTAGCGGGGTCCTCTACAATGAGCAGTTCTTC. The encoded protein is CSASASGVLYNEQFF.

The chain carries TRBV6-1 and TRBJ2-5, with TRBD2 matching 9 bases. Looked up from germline, CDR1 is MNHNS and CDR2 is SASEGT. CDR3 length: 14 residues. After removal of 7 bases from V and 3 bases from J, the junction contained 6 bases not matched to a gene. CDR3 nucleotide sequence: TGTGCCAGCATAGAGGCGGGGGGGAAAGAGACCCAGTACTTC. It specifies CASIEAGGKETQYF.

In the case of this clonotype: This sequence may be a read error, since a much larger clone differs from it by one base. The chain carries TRBV30 and TRBJ1-2, with a tentative D call TRBD1 (6 bases). The CDR3 loop spans 15 amino acids. The germline V and J ends were trimmed by 5 bases and 8 bases, with 24 bases remaining between them. CDR1 and CDR2 (germline): GTSNPN, SVGIG (reference sequence). The CDR3 region is CAWDPGVEGESGYTF. DNA of the CDR3: TGTGCCTGGGATCCAGGAGTGGAGGGGGAGTCGGGCTACACCTTC.

This clonotype has just a few counts. V gene TRBV19 combines with J gene TRBJ1-1; 7 nucleotides match TRBD1. From germline, CDR1 is LNHDA and CDR2 SQIVND (reference sequence). V shed 7 bases and J 5 bases; nucleotides not matched to a gene: 7. The CDR3 is 13 residues long. The CDR3 protein is CASTPTGRTEAFF. Here the CDR3 DNA reads TGTGCCAGTACCCCGACAGGGAGGACTGAAGCTTTCTTT.

This chain uses TRBV11-2 with TRBJ2-1; 10 bases are a match to TRBD2. The CDR3 totals 16 residues. V lost 2 bases and J lost 6; bases outside the gene matches: 7. Germline lookup yields CDR1 SGHAT and CDR2 FQNNGV. This CDR3 reads CASSLPAGGRSNEQFF. CDR3 DNA sequence: TGTGCCAGCAGCTTACCAGCGGGGGGGCGGAGCAATGAGCAGTTCTTC.

The rearrangement uses TRBV19 and TRBJ2-1; 9 bases align to TRBD2. Germline-derived CDR1 and CDR2 are LNHDA and SQIVND (reference sequence). The CDR3 consists of 16 residues. V shed 1 base, J shed 5 bases, and the junction held 6 bases outside the gene matches. In nucleotides, the CDR3 is TGTGCCAGTAGTATAGTAGAGCGGGGGGCCAACAATGAGCAGTTCTTC. The encoded protein is CASSIVERGANNEQFF. Variable domain in full (rest from reference TRBV19 and TRBJ2-1): DGGITQSPKYLFRKEGQNVTLSCEQNLNHDAMYWYRQDPGQGLRLIYYSQIVNDFQKGDIAEGYSVSREKKESFPLTVTSAQKNPTAFYLCASSIVERGANNEQFFGPGTRLTVL.

This clonotype was seen a handful of times. This chain uses TRBV6-2 or TRBV6-3 with TRBJ1-1; D possibly corresponds to TRBD1 (5 bases). V lost 7 bases and J 1 base, leaving 13 bases between the germline ends. The CDR3 has 14 amino acids. The germline CDR1 and CDR2 sequences are MNHEY and SVGEGT. CDR3 sequence (DNA): TGTGCCAGCACCTTTCGGGGCTGGAACACTGAAGCTTTCTTT. This translates into CASTFRGWNTEAFF.

This chain links TRBV19 with TRBJ2-4, with D perhaps TRBD2 (5 bases). CDR3 length: 13 residues. Germline V gene sequence: CDR1 LNHDA, CDR2 SQIVND (reference sequence). Trimming shortened V by 1 base and J by 5 bases, and 6 bases separated the two germline ends. The CDR3 spells CASSIGRQNIQYF. CDR3 in DNA: TGTGCCAGTAGTATAGGGAGGCAAAACATTCAGTACTTC. Supplemented by reference TRBV19 and TRBJ2-4, the full variable domain reads DGGITQSPKYLFRKEGQNVTLSCEQNLNHDAMYWYRQDPGQGLRLIYYSQIVNDFQKGDIAEGYSVSREKKESFPLTVTSAQKNPTAFYLCASSIGRQNIQYFGAGTRLSVL.

CDR3 amino acids: CASSPRLAGISYNEQFF. Here the CDR3 DNA reads TGCGCCAGCAGCCCCAGACTAGCGGGGATTTCCTACAATGAGCAGTTCTTC. The V and J genes are TRBV4-1 and TRBJ2-1; TRBD2 aligns across 11 bases. The CDR3 length is 17 residues. The V and J ends lost 4 bases and 1 base, in that order; junction bases with no gene match: 6. Germline V gene data show CDR1 as MGHRA and CDR2 as YSYEKL.

The V and J genes are TRBV7-3 and TRBJ2-2; maybe TRBD2 (6 bases). V gave up 2 bases and J gave up 3 bases, with 13 bases separating them. From germline, CDR1 is SGHTA and CDR2 FQGTGA. There are 16 residues in the CDR3. CDR3 DNA: TGTGCCAGCAGCTTATTGGGGGGTTCGTACACCGGGGAGCTGTTTTTT. Its protein product is CASSLLGGSYTGELFF.

CDR3 coding DNA: TGCGCCAGCAGCCGAGACCAGGGGGCTAATTCACCCCTCCACTTT. Translating it yields CASSRDQGANSPLHF. The chain combines TRBV5-1 with TRBJ1-6, with 8 bases fitting TRBD1. Germline V lookup: CDR1 SGHRS, CDR2 YFSETQ. V trimming: 4 bases; J trimming: 6 bases; junction bases outside the gene matches: 6. This CDR3 is built from 15 residues. Full variable domain (rest looked up from reference TRBV5-1 and TRBJ1-6): KAGVTQTPRYLIKTRGQQVTLSCSPISGHRSVSWYQQTPGQGLQFLFEYFSETQRNKGNFPGRFSGRQFSNSRSEMNVSTLELGDSALYLCASSRDQGANSPLHFGNGTRLTVT.

The rearrangement joins TRBV19 to TRBJ1-3, with 9 nucleotides matching TRBD1. The germline CDR1 and CDR2 sequences are LNHDA and SQIVND (reference sequence). Trimming took 7 bases from V and 0 from J; bases not matched to a gene: 7. The CDR3 runs 16 residues. The CDR3, as DNA: TGTGCCAGTACGGGACAGGGCCTAAACTCTGGAAACACCATATATTTT. Protein: CASTGQGLNSGNTIYF.

This clonotype was detected a few times. The chain couples TRBV12-3 or TRBV12-4 to TRBJ1-5, with D hard to call. V was shortened by 4 bases and J by 4 bases, with 8 bases between the two germline ends. The CDR3 spans 13 residues. The CDR3 loop is CASSWGSNQPQHF. For the CDR3, the DNA is TGTGCCAGCAGTTGGGGTTCTAATCAGCCCCAGCATTTT.

This clonotype was recorded a few times. The CDR3, as DNA: TGCAGTGCTAGCTCCACGGTCCAAGAGACCCAGTACTTC. It codes for CSASSTVQETQYF. The rearrangement links TRBV20-1 to TRBJ2-5; D ambiguous. CDR1 and CDR2 from the germline V gene are DFQATT and SNEGSKA (reference sequence). The CDR3 extends over 13 amino acids. V was pared by 3 bases and J by 1 base, with 9 bases between.

This clonotype was seen a few times. This chain links TRBV6-1 with TRBJ1-2; 7 bases fit TRBD1. The V gene end was trimmed by 5 bases and the J gene end by 2 bases; junction bases not matched to a gene: 8. The CDR3 is 15 residues long. From germline, CDR1 is MNHNS and CDR2 SASEGT. DNA of the CDR3: TGTGCCAGCAGTCCCAGGGGGGGAGGGAACTATGGCTACACCTTC. The encoded protein is CASSPRGGGNYGYTF.

This clonotype was detected only a few times. The chain employs TRBV27 and TRBJ2-3; D ambiguous. Trimming took 6 bases from V and 4 from J, leaving 11 bases between them. Germline assignment: CDR1 MNHEY and CDR2 SMNVEV (reference sequence). The CDR3 has 13 amino acids. CDR3 amino acids: CASSPPWADTQYF. The CDR3 nucleotides read TGTGCCAGCAGCCCTCCCTGGGCAGATACGCAGTATTTT.

The CDR3 here is CASSITGGVGSPLHF. For the CDR3, the DNA is TGTGCCAGCAGTATTACAGGGGGAGTAGGTTCACCCCTCCACTTT. The V gene is TRBV28, the J gene TRBJ1-6, with 8 bases identical to TRBD1. Per germline, CDR1 MDHEN and CDR2 SYDVKM. The CDR3 covers 15 residues. The J segment lost 9 bases and the V segment lost 5 bases, leaving 9 bases of the junction unmatched.

This chain connects TRBV10-3 to TRBJ1-2; the match to TRBD1 covers 7 bases. CDR1 and CDR2 from the germline V gene are ENHRY and SYGVKD. The CDR3 has 13 amino acids. This CDR3 reads CAHTGEWNYGYTF. CDR3 sequence (DNA): TGTGCACACACAGGGGAATGGAACTATGGCTACACCTTC.

The gene calls are TRBV12-5 and TRBJ1-6, with D hard to call. The CDR3 is 22 amino acids. Germline-derived CDR1 and CDR2 are LGHNT and FRNRAP. Trimming pared 1 base from V and 0 bases from J, leaving 25 bases between. The chain's CDR3 is CASGLAVPHFAGRSSYNSPLHF. CDR3 coding DNA: TGTGCTAGTGGTTTGGCCGTCCCCCACTTCGCGGGCCGAAGCTCCTATAATTCACCCCTCCACTTT.

The chain couples TRBV6-1 to TRBJ1-1, with D perhaps TRBD1 (6 bases). Germline V gene lookup returns CDR1 MNHNS and CDR2 SASEGT. V dropped 6 bases and J dropped 5 bases, with 13 bases sitting between them. This CDR3 has 13 amino acids. The DNA for the CDR3 is TGTGCCAGCAGGGTCAGGGGTAGGACTGAAGCTTTCTTT. As protein: CASRVRGRTEAFF.